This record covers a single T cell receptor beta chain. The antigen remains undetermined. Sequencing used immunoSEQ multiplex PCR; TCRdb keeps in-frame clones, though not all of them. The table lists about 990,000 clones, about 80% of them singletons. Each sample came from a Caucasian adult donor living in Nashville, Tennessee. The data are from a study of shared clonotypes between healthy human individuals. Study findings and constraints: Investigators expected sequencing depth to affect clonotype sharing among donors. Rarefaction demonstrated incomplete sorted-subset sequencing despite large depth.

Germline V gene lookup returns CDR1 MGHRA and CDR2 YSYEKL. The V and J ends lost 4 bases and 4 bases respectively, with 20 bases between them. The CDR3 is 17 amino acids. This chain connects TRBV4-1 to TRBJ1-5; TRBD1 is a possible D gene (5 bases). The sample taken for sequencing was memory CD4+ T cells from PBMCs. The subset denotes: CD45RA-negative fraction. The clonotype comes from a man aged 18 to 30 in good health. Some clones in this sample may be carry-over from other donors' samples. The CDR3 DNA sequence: TGCGCCAGCAGCCCCGGGTGGGTTGACAGTAAAAATCAGCCCCAGCATTTT. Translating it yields CASSPGWVDSKNQPQHF.